Listed below are T cell receptor beta chains from one sample, sequenced in a study of T cells in Graves' hyperthyroidism and ophthalmopathy. TCRdb independently ran MiXCR on the multiplex PCR reads; one entry per CDR3 protein. The data hold more than 350,000 distinct CDR3 sequences, with 13% to 15% observed a single time. Sequenced material: blood. These receptors were taken from a woman aged 55-69 years with Graves' ophthalmopathy. Both conserved end residues are part of each CDR3. The D gene is left open where the match is weak. Clone size appears in some rows only: once, few, many, or a class for an expanded clone.

J gene,D gene,V gene,clone size,CDR3 DNA,CDR3 protein
TRBJ2-7,NA,TRBV6-1,NA,TGTGCCAGCAGCCCCGCCCGCAGCGGTTACGAGCAGTACTTC,CASSPARSGYEQYF
TRBJ2-1,TRBD2,TRBV24-1,NA,TGTGCCACCAGTGATTCACCGGGACTAGCGCTCTACAATGAGCAGTTCTTC,CATSDSPGLALYNEQFF
TRBJ2-7,TRBD2,TRBV15,NA,TGTGCCACCAGCGTCCATCCAGGACTAGGGTACGAGCAGTACTTC,CATSVHPGLGYEQYF
TRBJ2-1,TRBD2,TRBV2,few,TGTGCCAGCAGGGGGAGCGGGATGGAGTTCTTC,CASRGSGMEFF
TRBJ2-7,TRBD2,TRBV20-1,NA,TGCAGTGCTGGCTTAGCGGGAGGGCCTAAGTACGAGCAGTACTTC,CSAGLAGGPKYEQYF
TRBJ1-2,NA,TRBV20-1,many,TGCAGTGCTGATGACGATCAAGGGGGCTACACCTTC,CSADDDQGGYTF
TRBJ1-5,TRBD1,TRBV27,many,TGTGCCAGCAGTTTACAGGGGGCAGACAATCAGCCCCAGCATTTT,CASSLQGADNQPQHF
TRBJ2-3,NA,TRBV7-3,many,TGTGCCAGCAGCTCTCGGGGTGCAGGCACAGATACGCAGTATTTT,CASSSRGAGTDTQYF
TRBJ1-2,NA,TRBV3-1,many,TGTGCCAGCAGTCCTCAGATTAACTATGGCTACACCTTC,CASSPQINYGYTF
TRBJ2-1,TRBD1,TRBV7-3,many,TGTGCCAGCAGCCTCGGGACAGCCCGAAACAATGAGCAGTTCTTC,CASSLGTARNNEQFF
TRBJ2-1,TRBD2,TRBV10-1,many,TGCGCCAGCATTGGGGAGGGTAGCGGGAGACTCTACAATGAGCAGTTCTTC,CASIGEGSGRLYNEQFF
TRBJ2-2,NA,TRBV6-1,NA,TGTGCCAGCAGAAGACTCCGGGCTGGCGTGGAGCTGTTTTTT,CASRRLRAGVELFF
TRBJ2-7,NA,TRBV28,many,TGTGCCAGCAGTTCCGCCGGGACATTCGAGCAGTACTTC,CASSSAGTFEQYF
TRBJ2-5,TRBD1,TRBV9,many,TGTGCCAGCAGCGTAGGTAGAGGGACAGCACAAGAGACCCAGTACTTC,CASSVGRGTAQETQYF
TRBJ2-7,NA,TRBV5-1,few,TGCGCCAGCAGGGAGGGGATAACAACCTACGAGCAGTACTTC,CASREGITTYEQYF
TRBJ2-1,TRBD1,TRBV20-1,NA,TGCAGTGCTCGCTCCGGGACAGGGGGCAGTGAGCAGTTCTTC,CSARSGTGGSEQFF
TRBJ1-1,NA,TRBV11-2,many,TGTGCCAGCAGCTTTCAGAACACTGAAGCTTTCTTT,CASSFQNTEAFF
TRBJ1-2,NA,TRBV12-3/TRBV12-4,many,TGTGCCAGCAGCGATGGGAGGGGTCCCTATGGCTACACCTTC,CASSDGRGPYGYTF
TRBJ1-1,TRBD1,TRBV2,few,TGTGCCGGCATCGCCGGGACAGCGAACACTGCAGCTTTCTTT,CAGIAGTANTAAFF
TRBJ2-2,NA,TRBV5-6,many,TGTGCCAGCAGCTTGGGCCCATTGAACACCGGGGAGCTGTTTTTT,CASSLGPLNTGELFF
TRBJ2-7,NA,TRBV29-1,many,TGCAGCGTTGGGGACTGGAGCTCCTACGAGCAGTACTTC,CSVGDWSSYEQYF
TRBJ2-6,TRBD1,TRBV12-3/TRBV12-4,many,TGTGCCAGCAGCCCAGAGGGGGCCCCAACTGGGGCCAACGTCCTGACTTTC,CASSPEGAPTGANVLTF
TRBJ2-7,NA,TRBV20-1,many,TGCAGTGCTAGAGATAGTTACAGGCCCTACGAGCAGTACTTC,CSARDSYRPYEQYF
TRBJ2-7,TRBD2,TRBV5-1,NA,TGCGCCAGCAGTGGTGCTAGCGGGAGGGCCGCCGAGCAGTACTTC,CASSGASGRAAEQYF
TRBJ2-7,NA,TRBV11-2,many,TGTGCCAGCAGCTTAGAAGGCGGGACCCAGGGCTACGAGCAGTACTTC,CASSLEGGTQGYEQYF
TRBJ2-3,TRBD2,TRBV13,few,TGTGCCAGCAGCTTAGGAACCCCTAGCGGGAGCCTCACAGATACGCAGTATTTT,CASSLGTPSGSLTDTQYF
TRBJ2-1,TRBD2,TRBV4-2,many,TGTGCCAGCAGCCAAGATCAGTCTAGCGGGAGGTCTGTTGAGCAGTTCTTC,CASSQDQSSGRSVEQFF
TRBJ2-7,NA,TRBV29-1,many,TGCAGCGCCACCTTTACAGGGAGCTACGAGCAGTACTTC,CSATFTGSYEQYF
TRBJ2-3,TRBD1,TRBV13,NA,TGTGCCAGCAGGCAAGCTTACAGGGGGCGGACAGATGCGCAGTATTTT,CASRQAYRGRTDAQYF
TRBJ1-3,NA,TRBV30,many,TGTGCCCAACGGAGGGGAGCTGGAAACACCATATATTTT,CAQRRGAGNTIYF
TRBJ1-2,TRBD1,TRBV3-1,many,TGTGCCAGCAGCCAAGCCGGGACAGACTACTATGGCTACACCTTC,CASSQAGTDYYGYTF
TRBJ2-7,TRBD2,TRBV6-1,NA,TGTGCCAGCAGCCACCTAGCGGGAGAGAGCTACGAGCAGTACTTC,CASSHLAGESYEQYF
TRBJ2-5,TRBD1,TRBV27,NA,TGTGCCAGCAGCCGCAGGGGGCAGGGAGGGACCCAGTACTTC,CASSRRGQGGTQYF
TRBJ2-7,TRBD2,TRBV9,many,TGTGCCAGCAGCTCGGGACTAGCGGGATCTGAGCAGTACTTC,CASSSGLAGSEQYF
TRBJ1-1,NA,TRBV18,many,TGTGCCAGCTCACCCCGGGGGTACACTGAAGCTTTCTTT,CASSPRGYTEAFF
TRBJ1-1,TRBD1,TRBV18,many,TGTGCCAGCTCACAGCAGGGGGACACTGAAGCTTTCTTT,CASSQQGDTEAFF
TRBJ2-3,TRBD2,TRBV5-1,NA,TGCGCCAGCAGTTTCCTAGCGGGAAGTCCAGATACGCAGTATTTT,CASSFLAGSPDTQYF
TRBJ1-4,NA,TRBV5-4,NA,TGTGCCAGCAGGGCCTCTATCGGGCTGAGCGAAAAACTGTTTTTT,CASRASIGLSEKLFF
TRBJ2-3,NA,TRBV2,many,TGTGCCAGCATGACCGGGACCTACCCCACAGATACGCAGTATTTT,CASMTGTYPTDTQYF
TRBJ1-4,NA,TRBV27,many,TGTGCCAGCAGTCCCACGGGGGGTACTAATGAAAAACTGTTTTTT,CASSPTGGTNEKLFF
TRBJ2-1,TRBD2,TRBV11-2,NA,TGTGCCAGCAGTGGACTAGCGGCTAGCTCCTACAATGAGCAGTTCTTC,CASSGLAASSYNEQFF
TRBJ1-6,NA,TRBV28,many,TGTGCCAGCAGGAGGGGGGATTCACCCCTCCACTTT,CASRRGDSPLHF
TRBJ1-2,NA,TRBV29-1,many,TGCAGCGTTGACAGGGATATCTATGGCTACACCTTC,CSVDRDIYGYTF
TRBJ2-3,TRBD2,TRBV6-1,few,TGTGCCGTTGAGCGGGAGGGCACAGATACGCAGTATTTT,CAVEREGTDTQYF
TRBJ2-7,TRBD2,TRBV28,many,TGTGCCAGCAGTTTACGTGTACTAGCGAATTCCCTCTCCTACGAGCAGTACTTC,CASSLRVLANSLSYEQYF
TRBJ2-3,NA,TRBV7-2,many,TGTGCCAGCAGCTTAGCGGGAGTGGGCTTACATACGCAGTATTTT,CASSLAGVGLHTQYF
TRBJ1-4,NA,TRBV11-2,NA,TGTGCCAGCAGCTTGGGCGCGACAGCAACTAATGAAAAACTGTTTTTT,CASSLGATATNEKLFF
TRBJ2-1,NA,TRBV27,many,TGTGCCAGCAGTTCTAAGCGGGCAGCCTGGCAGTTCTTC,CASSSKRAAWQFF
TRBJ1-2,TRBD1,TRBV20-1,NA,TGCAGTGCCCACCGGGGACAGGGGGCGGGAGGCTACACCTTC,CSAHRGQGAGGYTF